The T cell receptor beta chain under discussion was sequenced for a study of graft-versus-host responses after intestinal transplantation. CDR1 is SGHRS, CDR2 YFSETQ, per germline. The CDR3 totals 15 residues. The ends were cut back, 4 bases at V and 6 bases at J, with 19 bases in the middle. Sequencing used immunoSEQ multiplex PCR; TCRdb keeps in-frame clones, though not all of them. The repertoire holds about 960 clones, with 85% to 95% as singletons. The sequence came from a human patient who received an intestinal transplant, so some T cells may come from the graft donor. The rearrangement joins TRBV5-1 to TRBJ1-2; D is undetermined. The source was PBMCs, collected 9 days after transplant. For the CDR3, the DNA is TGCGCCAGCAGCCCAGGACCGGAACCCTACGATGGCTACACCTTC. This sequence encodes CASSPGPEPYDGYTF. Together with reference TRBV5-1 and TRBJ1-2, the CDR3 gives the full variable domain: KAGVTQTPRYLIKTRGQQVTLSCSPISGHRSVSWYQQTPGQGLQFLFEYFSETQRNKGNFPGRFSGRQFSNSRSEMNVSTLELGDSALYLCASSPGPEPYDGYTFGSGTRLTVV.